These 24 T cell receptor beta chains originate from one sample sequenced in a study of CD8+ T cells in alopecia areata. RNA extraction and reverse transcription yielded cDNA as sequencing template. Produced via immunoSEQ multiplex PCR; TCRdb's table is partial and in-frame only. The sample lists 120,000 to 150,000 clones; approximately 90% were seen once. The treatment here: oral pan-JAK inhibitor, 5-10 mg twice daily. The sequencing used CD8+ T cells sorted from blood, collected at week 4, from a patient treated with tofacitinib. These receptors were obtained from a human donor with alopecia areata.

The rearrangement links TRBV6-1 to TRBJ2-5; D is possibly TRBD2 (5 bases). The CDR3 is 14 residues long. From germline, CDR1 is MNHNS and CDR2 SASEGT. Trimming pared 1 base from V and 4 bases from J, leaving 10 bases between. The CDR3 reads CASSEVEGSETQYF. The CDR3 bases are TGTGCCAGCAGTGAAGTTGAGGGATCAGAGACCCAGTACTTC.

The V and J genes are TRBV19 and TRBJ2-7, with TRBD2 matching 7 bases. Unmatched junction bases numbered 9, after V lost 3 bases and J lost 4 bases. Germline V gives CDR1 LNHDA, CDR2 SQIVND (reference sequence). CDR3 length: 15 amino acids. As DNA, the CDR3 is TGTGCCAGTAGTATCGATAGCGGGCCCCGATACGAGCAGTACTTC. Encoded protein: CASSIDSGPRYEQYF.

This chain joins TRBV7-6 and TRBJ2-3; tentatively, D is TRBD1 (6 bases). Germline-derived CDR1 and CDR2 are SGHVS and FNYEAQ. The CDR3 has 15 residues. V was pared by 1 base and J by 3 bases, with 11 bases between. CDR3 nucleotide sequence: TGTGCCAGCAGCTTAGTTGAGGGGACAACAGATACGCAGTATTTT. This gives the protein CASSLVEGTTDTQYF.

The chain has TRBV7-2 and TRBJ2-3; 16 bases are shared with TRBD2. V shed 0 bases, J shed 7 bases, and the junction held 7 bases outside the gene matches. Germline V CDR1 and CDR2: SGHTA, FQGNSA. The CDR3 loop spans 18 amino acids. CDR3 residues: CASSLAGTSGGARYTQYF. In nucleotides, the CDR3 is TGTGCCAGCAGCTTAGCCGGGACTAGCGGGGGGGCACGATATACGCAGTATTTT.

The chain couples TRBV27 to TRBJ1-3; the D gene is possibly TRBD1 (5 bases). The CDR3 consists of 15 residues. The V gene lost 3 bases and the J gene lost 0 bases, with 9 bases spanning the gap. Germline V gene sequence: CDR1 MNHEY, CDR2 SMNVEV (reference sequence). The CDR3 DNA sequence: TGTGCCAGCAGTTTTTCGGGGGGCTCTGGAAACACCATATATTTT. It is translated as CASSFSGGSGNTIYF.

V gene TRBV6-6 combines with J gene TRBJ2-7, with a tentative D call TRBD1 (5 bases). Germline CDR1 is MNHNY and CDR2 is SVGAGI (reference sequence). The CDR3 contains 13 residues. Trimming left V 4 bases short and J 0 bases short, with 7 bases between. CDR3 residues: CASSLQGSYEQYF. The CDR3 DNA reads as TGTGCCAGCAGTTTGCAGGGCTCCTACGAGCAGTACTTC.

This clone is a singleton in its sample. The rearrangement uses TRBV29-1 and TRBJ2-3; D uncertain. The germline V and J ends were trimmed by 7 bases and 6 bases, with 20 bases remaining between them. The CDR3 runs 14 residues. Per germline, CDR1 SQVTM and CDR2 ANQGSEA. The CDR3 coding sequence is TGCAGCGATTGGGAATTTCGGAGCCTGGATACGCAGTATTTT. Amino acid sequence: CSDWEFRSLDTQYF.

The CDR3 loop is CSVELGGGQFF. The CDR3 DNA reads as TGCAGCGTTGAATTGGGTGGGGGGCAGTTCTTC. J is TRBJ2-1 and V is TRBV29-1, with D perhaps given as TRBD1 or TRBD2 (5 bases each). This CDR3 region has 11 residues. CDR1 is SQVTM and CDR2 is ANQGSEA in the germline V gene. V was pared by 2 bases and J by 12 bases, with 11 bases between.

In this sample, this clone turned up once. This rearrangement joins TRBV5-4 to TRBJ1-2, with a possible D match to TRBD1 (5 bases). Per germline, CDR1 SGHNT and CDR2 YYREEE (reference sequence). The CDR3 consists of 15 residues. V lost 3 bases and J lost 4, with 16 bases in between. In nucleotides, the CDR3 is TGTGCCAGCAGCTGGGACCCAGGAAAAACCTATGGCTACACCTTC. This codes for CASSWDPGKTYGYTF.

The J gene is TRBJ2-1, the V gene TRBV27; 7 nucleotides line up with TRBD1. The CDR3 is made up of 15 amino acids. With V trimmed by 6 bases and J by 3 bases, 8 bases remained unmatched. CDR1 and CDR2 (germline): MNHEY, SMNVEV (reference sequence). The DNA for the CDR3 is TGTGCCAGCAGCCCGCCCGGGACAGACTACAATGAGCAGTTCTTC. Its protein is CASSPPGTDYNEQFF.

The V and J genes are TRBV4-2 and TRBJ2-3; 8 bases fit TRBD2. J was trimmed by 6 bases and V by 4 bases; bases with no gene match: 12. This CDR3 is built from 16 residues. Germline assignment: CDR1 LGHNA and CDR2 YNFKEQ. CDR3 bases: TGTGCCAGCAGCCCGATTAGCGGGGAAGGATCCGATACGCAGTATTTT. Translated, it gives CASSPISGEGSDTQYF.

The rearrangement joins TRBV7-9 to TRBJ2-1, with TRBD1 matching 8 bases. The V gene end was trimmed by 5 bases and the J gene end by 0 bases; junction bases not matched to a gene: 6. Germline V gives CDR1 SEHNR, CDR2 FQNEAQ (reference sequence). CDR3 size: 16 residues. CDR3 coding DNA: TGTGCCAGCAGCCCGGGACAGGACAGCTCCTACAATGAGCAGTTCTTC. Amino acids: CASSPGQDSSYNEQFF.

The V gene is TRBV9, the J gene TRBJ2-6; 7 bases align to TRBD1. Trimming removed 3 bases from V and 0 bases from J; junction bases left unmatched: 12. Per germline, CDR1 SGDLS and CDR2 YYNGEE. The CDR3 is 19 residues long. CDR3 nucleotide sequence: TGTGCCAGCAGCGGAGCGACAGGGCTCCCCCTCTCTGGGGCCAACGTCCTGACTTTC. It translates to CASSGATGLPLSGANVLTF.

This clone was counted once. The V gene is TRBV7-9, the J gene TRBJ2-3; D might be TRBD1 (5 bases). CDR1 and CDR2 (germline): SEHNR, FQNEAQ (reference sequence). The V end was cut by 5 bases, the J end by 6 bases, with 18 bases between. The length of the CDR3 is 15 residues. CDR3 sequence (DNA): TGTGCCAGCAGCCCAGGGCCAGGGAAGACCGATACGCAGTATTTT. Translated, it gives CASSPGPGKTDTQYF.

This sequence joins TRBV2 and TRBJ1-1; no clear D gene. Trimming took off 1 base at V and 3 bases at J, with 6 bases between the two ends. Germline V gene data show CDR1 as SNHLY and CDR2 as FYNNEI. This CDR3 region has 13 residues. The CDR3 here is CASSEGSDTEAFF. CDR3 DNA sequence: TGTGCCAGCAGTGAAGGATCGGACACTGAAGCTTTCTTT.

V usage is TRBV25-1 and J usage is TRBJ2-2; a weak D match, TRBD1 (6 bases). The CDR3 consists of 15 residues. V was clipped by 2 bases and J by 6 bases, with 13 bases between them. Germline values: CDR1 MGHDK, CDR2 SYGVNS. The CDR3 reads CASSEPGEGAGELFF. CDR3 sequence (DNA): TGTGCCAGCAGTGAACCAGGGGAAGGGGCCGGGGAGCTGTTTTTT.

This chain joins TRBV29-1 and TRBJ2-7; D may be TRBD2 (6 bases). V lost 7 bases to trimming and J lost 4 bases, with 11 bases between them. The germline V gene encodes CDR1 SQVTM and CDR2 ANQGSEA. The CDR3 consists of 11 residues. The CDR3 region has the DNA TGCAGCGCCGCGGAGGGGTACGAGCAGTACTTC. This gives the protein CSAAEGYEQYF.

This clone was found once. This sequence joins TRBV6-5 and TRBJ1-2; 8 nucleotides line up with TRBD1. This CDR3 contains 14 residues. From germline, CDR1 is MNHEY and CDR2 SVGAGI. V trimming: 5 bases; J trimming: 7 bases; junction bases outside the gene matches: 9. CDR3 DNA sequence: TGTGCCAGCAGTGAGACCGGGACAGGTGGTGGCTACACCTTC. As protein: CASSETGTGGGYTF.

V is TRBV7-9 and J is TRBJ1-1; D gene unclear. Germline loops: CDR1 SEHNR, CDR2 FQNEAQ (reference sequence). The CDR3 covers 13 residues. Trimming pared 3 bases from V and 7 bases from J, leaving 12 bases between. The CDR3 reads CASSFGRINEAFF. The CDR3 nucleotides are TGTGCCAGCAGCTTTGGCAGGATTAATGAAGCTTTCTTT.

This chain uses TRBV2 with TRBJ1-1; D unclear. The V and J ends lost 1 base and 4 bases respectively, with 7 bases between them. Germline V gene sequence: CDR1 SNHLY, CDR2 FYNNEI. The CDR3 length is 13 residues. Here the CDR3 DNA reads TGTGCCAGCAGTGAAGGTGCGGGCACTGAAGCTTTCTTT. It is translated as CASSEGAGTEAFF.

The chain has TRBV7-8 and TRBJ2-2; TRBD1 agrees at 7 bases. V lost 4 bases and J lost 0; bases outside the gene matches: 5. The germline V gene encodes CDR1 SGHVS and CDR2 FQNEAQ. The CDR3 consists of 16 residues. CDR3 in amino acids: CASSSRTGPNTGELFF. Written as DNA, the CDR3 is TGTGCCAGCAGCTCTAGGACAGGACCGAACACCGGGGAGCTGTTTTTT.

Comments on this clone: Other DNA sequences within the sample encode an identical CDR3. The CDR3 nucleotides read TGTGCCAGCAGCCTACCGGGGGGGGATGAGCAGTTCTTC. Residues: CASSLPGGDEQFF. This chain uses TRBV27 with TRBJ2-1; TRBD2 aligns across 8 bases. The germline V gene encodes CDR1 MNHEY and CDR2 SMNVEV (reference sequence). The CDR3 contains 13 residues. The J segment lost 8 bases and the V segment lost 6 bases, leaving 6 bases of the junction unmatched.

A single count supports this clone. The chain joins TRBV10-3 to TRBJ1-1; D remains unclear. Trimming left V 3 bases short and J 0 bases short, with 11 bases between. The CDR3 contains 15 residues. The V gene's germline CDR1 is ENHRY and CDR2 SYGVKD. CDR3 nucleotide sequence: TGTGCCATCAGTGATGTGGGGAGGGTGAACACTGAAGCTTTCTTT. This translates into CAISDVGRVNTEAFF.

This clone was recorded once. J is TRBJ2-4 and V is TRBV29-1; TRBD2 agrees at 8 bases. The CDR3 runs 13 residues. Germline CDR1 reads SQVTM; CDR2 reads ANQGSEA. V lost 6 bases and J lost 4; bases outside the gene matches: 5. In DNA, the CDR3 is TGCAGCGTCATAGCGGGGTATAAAAACATTCAGTACTTC. This gives the protein CSVIAGYKNIQYF.